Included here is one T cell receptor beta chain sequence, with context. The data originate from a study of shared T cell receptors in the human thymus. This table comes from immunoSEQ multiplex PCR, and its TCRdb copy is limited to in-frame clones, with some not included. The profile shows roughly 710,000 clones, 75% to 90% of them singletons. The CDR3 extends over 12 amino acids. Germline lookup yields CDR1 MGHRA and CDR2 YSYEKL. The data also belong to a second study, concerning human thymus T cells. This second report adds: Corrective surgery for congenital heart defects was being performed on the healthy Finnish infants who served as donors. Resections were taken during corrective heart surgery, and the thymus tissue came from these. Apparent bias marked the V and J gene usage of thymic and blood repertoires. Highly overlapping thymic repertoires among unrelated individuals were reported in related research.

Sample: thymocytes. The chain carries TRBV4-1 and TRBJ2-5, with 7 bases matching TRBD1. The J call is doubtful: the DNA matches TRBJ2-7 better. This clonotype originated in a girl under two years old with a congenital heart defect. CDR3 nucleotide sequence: TGCGCCAGTACAGGGGTGTGCTACGAGCAGTACTTC. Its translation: CASTGVCYEQYF.